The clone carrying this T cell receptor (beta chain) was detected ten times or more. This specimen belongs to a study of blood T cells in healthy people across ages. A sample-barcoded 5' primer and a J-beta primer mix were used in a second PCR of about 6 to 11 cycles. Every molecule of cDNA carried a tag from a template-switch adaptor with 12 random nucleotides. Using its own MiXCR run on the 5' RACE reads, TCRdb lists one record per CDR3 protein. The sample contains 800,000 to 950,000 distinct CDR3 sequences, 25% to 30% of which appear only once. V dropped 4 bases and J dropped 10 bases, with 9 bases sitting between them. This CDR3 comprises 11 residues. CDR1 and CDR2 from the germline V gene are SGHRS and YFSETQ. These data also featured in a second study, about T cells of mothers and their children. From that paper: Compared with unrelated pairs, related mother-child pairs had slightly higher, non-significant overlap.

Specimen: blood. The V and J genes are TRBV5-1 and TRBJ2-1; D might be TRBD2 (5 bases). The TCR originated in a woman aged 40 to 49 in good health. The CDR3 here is CASSREREQFF. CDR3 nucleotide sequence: TGCGCCAGCAGCCGCGAGCGGGAGCAGTTCTTC.